This T cell receptor (beta chain) was observed in a study of blood T cell repertoires in COVID-19. Exposed participants encountered a COVID-19 case during the 2 weeks preceding study entry. As processed by the authors: Estimation of nucleated cell counts was performed using reference gene primer amplification. Generated by immunoSEQ multiplex PCR, the TCRdb table keeps only in-frame clones and is missing some. V and J calls and clone size come straight from that table; D and trimming were deduced from the DNA. This sample has under 150,000 clones, with 84% found just once. This clone appeared a single time. Sequenced input: PBMCs or T cells enriched from blood (not recorded which). This TCR derives from a woman aged 45 to 65 who had been exposed to COVID-19.

Written as DNA, the CDR3 is TGCGCCAGCAGCCAAGATAGAACGGGAGTGTGGGATACGCAGTATTTT. It encodes CASSQDRTGVWDTQYF. This sequence joins TRBV4-3 and TRBJ2-3; D is perhaps TRBD2 (6 bases). V lost 0 bases and J lost 6, with 16 bases in between. Germline values: CDR1 LGHNA, CDR2 YSLEER. This CDR3 region has 16 residues.